The T cell receptor (beta chain) described here comes from a study of Graves' ophthalmopathy and Graves' hyperthyroidism. As the template, RNA transcripts were used to amplify TCR beta CDR3 regions. RT-PCR in the first round used HTBI primers; a second-round multiplex PCR followed. A single record per CDR3 protein comes from TCRdb applying MiXCR to the multiplex PCR reads. This sample has hundreds of thousands of distinct CDR3 sequences, with 40% found just once. General study results and limits: Stable hyperthyroidism and ophthalmopathy were told apart by a 13-signature model, which achieved about 88% sensitivity and over 65% specificity.

Germline V gives CDR1 SGHTA, CDR2 FQGNSA. This CDR3 spans 15 amino acids. Between the trimmed V and J ends, which lost 1 base and 7 bases, there was a span of 17 bases. As for this clonotype: What it binds is unknown.

Diagnosis relied on clinical symptoms, serum thyroxine, TRAb, thyroid ultrasound and orbital computed tomography. Input material: peripheral blood. The TCR comes from an adult man with Graves' ophthalmopathy. This chain joins TRBV7-2 and TRBJ2-7, with D possibly being TRBD1 (6 bases). The CDR3 reads CASSLDGTSVDEQYF. CDR3 nucleotide sequence: TGTGCCAGCAGCTTAGACGGGACATCTGTGGATGAGCAGTACTTC.